The T cell receptor (beta chain) described here comes from a study of tumor-infiltrating lymphocytes in primary liver carcinoma. Priming with a constant-region primer yielded TCR beta cDNA from 450 to 600 ng total RNA. ARM-PCR was slightly modified, and three nested multiplex PCR rounds with it gave rise to the TCR beta libraries. With TRBV1-TRBV30 forward primers and a C-beta reverse primer, the first two PCR rounds were run for approximately 10 cycles each. MiXCR was run by TCRdb on the multiplex PCR reads, yielding one entry per CDR3 protein. The table has fewer than 400,000 distinct CDR3 sequences, 50% to 75% seen once. Germline DNA was also extracted, while the blood RNA originated from unsorted whole blood. This clonotype was observed once. The junction departs from the called germline gene at one end, perhaps through a read error. CDR1 is LGHNA and CDR2 is YSLEER in the germline V gene. The CDR3 runs 16 residues.

This rearrangement joins TRBV4-3 to TRBJ2-1, with D possibly TRBD2 on 6 matching bases. Input material: peripheral blood. The TCR comes from a young woman with primary liver carcinoma and hepatitis B virus infection. The CDR3 loop reads CASSQDAGCSYNEQFF. The CDR3 nucleotides are TGCGCCAGCAGCCAAGATGCGGGATGCTCATACAATGAGCAATTCTTC.